This T cell receptor (beta chain) was sequenced for a study of blood T cell repertoires in COVID-19. Across the whole study: Acute and convalescent COVID-19 samples came from the United States, Italy and Spain. T cells, B-cell-depleted T cells, or PBMCs supplied cDNA or gDNA.

As handled by the study authors: Reference gene primers were amplified, and this amplification served to estimate nucleated cell counts. Produced via immunoSEQ multiplex PCR; TCRdb's table is partial and in-frame only. D and trimming were read from the DNA, whereas the V and J calls and clone size are those reported in that table. This table holds about 200,000 clones, 89% found once. V was cut by 5 bases and J by 3 bases, with 15 bases left in between. This CDR3 spans 14 amino acids. The germline CDR1 and CDR2 sequences are SGHKS and YYEKEE (reference sequence). The sequencing input was peripheral blood. The chain links TRBV5-5 to TRBJ2-7; tentative D call: TRBD1 (6 bases). This TCR derives from a man aged 55-75 years who had recovered from COVID-19. The CDR3 sequence: CASRKPGQSYEQYF. The CDR3 DNA sequence: TGTGCCAGCAGAAAGCCGGGACAAAGCTACGAGCAGTACTTC.